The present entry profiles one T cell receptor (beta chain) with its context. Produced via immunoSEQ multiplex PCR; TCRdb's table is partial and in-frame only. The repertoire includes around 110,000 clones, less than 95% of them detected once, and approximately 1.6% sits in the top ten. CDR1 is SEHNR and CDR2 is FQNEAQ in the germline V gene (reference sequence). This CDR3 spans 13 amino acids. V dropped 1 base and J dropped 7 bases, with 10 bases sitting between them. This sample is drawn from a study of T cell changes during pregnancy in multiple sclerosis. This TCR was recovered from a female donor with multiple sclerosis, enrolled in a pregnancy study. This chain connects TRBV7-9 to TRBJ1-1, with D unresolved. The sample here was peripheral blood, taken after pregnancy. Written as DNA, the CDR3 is TGTGCCAGCAGCTTAGGGTACGGTAGTGAAGCTTTCTTT. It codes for CASSLGYGSEAFF. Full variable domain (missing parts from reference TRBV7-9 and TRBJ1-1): DTGVSQNPRHKITKRGQNVTFRCDPISEHNRLYWYRQTLGQGPEFLTYFQNEAQLEKSRLLSDRFSAERPKGSFSTLEIQRTEQGDSAMYLCASSLGYGSEAFFGQGTRLTVV.